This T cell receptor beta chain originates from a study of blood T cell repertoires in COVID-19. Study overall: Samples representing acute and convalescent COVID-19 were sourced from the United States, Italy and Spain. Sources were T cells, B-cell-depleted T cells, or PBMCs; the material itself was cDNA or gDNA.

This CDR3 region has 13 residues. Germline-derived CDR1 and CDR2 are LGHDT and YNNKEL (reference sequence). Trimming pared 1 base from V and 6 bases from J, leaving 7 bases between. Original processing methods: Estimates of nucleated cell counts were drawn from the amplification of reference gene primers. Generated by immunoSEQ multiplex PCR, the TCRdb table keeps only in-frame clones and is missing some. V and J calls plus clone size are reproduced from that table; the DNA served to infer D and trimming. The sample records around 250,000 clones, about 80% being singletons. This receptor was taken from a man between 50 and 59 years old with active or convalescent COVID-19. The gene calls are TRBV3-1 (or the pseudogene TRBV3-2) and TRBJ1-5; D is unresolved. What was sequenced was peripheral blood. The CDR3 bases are TGTGCCAGCAGCCAAGCCGTGAGTCAGCCCCAGCATTTT. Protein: CASSQAVSQPQHF.